These T cell receptor beta chains were read from a single sample in a study of beta chain features in type 1 diabetes. Produced via immunoSEQ multiplex PCR; TCRdb's table is partial and in-frame only. The profile shows under 400,000 clones, approximately 15% of them singletons. Sequenced material: central memory CD4+ T cells from blood. All receptors derive from a young man in good health. Each CDR3 is given with its conserved first and last residue.

CDR3 protein	V gene	J gene
CASSAPGQSSGNTIYF	TRBV6-6	TRBJ1-3
CASSALAELFF	TRBV19	TRBJ1-4
CASSFGSGGPLGQYF	TRBV5-8	TRBJ2-3
CASSRAGIDYGYTF	TRBV6-1	TRBJ1-2
CAWSVHSEIRAGGNEQFF	TRBV30	TRBJ2-1
CASSPFGTSGSGDTQYF	TRBV5-4	TRBJ2-3
CASSLVSARGVETQYF	TRBV7-2	TRBJ2-5
CASSQDPQGNQPQHF	TRBV4-3	TRBJ1-5
CASSESVPGNTIYF	TRBV6-1	TRBJ1-3
CASTRSWDTEAFF	TRBV6-5	TRBJ1-1
CASSQDSQGGRGDTQYF	TRBV4-1	TRBJ2-3
CASTQRGLAYGYTF	TRBV5-8	TRBJ1-2
CASSPGIYGYTF	TRBV6-6	TRBJ1-2
CASSYRTGSETQYF	TRBV6-5	TRBJ2-5
CASSSQGANTEAFF	TRBV5-1	TRBJ1-1
CASSQGDGGYTF	TRBV6-5	TRBJ1-2
CASSRGQGAGKNIQYF	TRBV14	TRBJ2-4
CASSVRQNEAFF	TRBV7-9	TRBJ1-1
CASSFSAGDGYTF	TRBV27	TRBJ1-2
CASSVGQGRTDTQYF	TRBV11-2	TRBJ2-3
CASSQGLRGGTYQPQHF	TRBV4-1	TRBJ1-5
CASSMRGRNAGELFF	TRBV19	TRBJ2-2
CASTPSTSGDGELFF	TRBV4-3	TRBJ2-2
CASSLTDLGADTQYF	TRBV5-5	TRBJ2-3